Listed here is a single T cell receptor (beta chain). Its antigen is unidentified. The data derive from a study of CD8+ T cells in alopecia areata. Study-level points and caveats: Lesional scalp, notably in alopecia totalis/universalis, had clonality above that of normal scalp. Normal skin's resident alphabeta T cells are also sequenced in scalp samples. Patients showed less clear TCR sequence sharing than mice, possibly partly because of HLA diversity.

Germline assignment: CDR1 MNHEY and CDR2 SVGAGI. This CDR3 has 14 amino acids. The V and J ends lost 6 bases and 1 base respectively, with 13 bases between them. CD4+ and CD8+ T cells were sorted from PBMCs stained for CD3, CD4 and CD8. TCR sequencing used cDNA made by reverse transcription of extracted RNA. Generated by immunoSEQ multiplex PCR, the TCRdb table keeps only in-frame clones and is missing some. The sample lists 110,000 to 150,000 clones, around 62% occurring once. The sample taken for sequencing was CD8+ T cells sorted from blood. The chain links TRBV6-5 to TRBJ2-7; tentatively, D is TRBD2 (6 bases). The receptor was isolated from a human donor in good health. The CDR3 sequence is CASSHYSGSYEQYF. The CDR3, as DNA: TGTGCCAGCAGCCACTATAGCGGTTCCTACGAGCAGTACTTC.